This entry concerns a single T cell receptor (beta chain). In this sample, this clone turned up once. Its antigen target is currently unknown. No quality values exist for individual bases; no much larger clone is one base distant. The sample comes from a study of cytomegalovirus exposure and HLA in healthy donors (dated by TCRdb to between 2016 and 2019). For the wider study: According to an earlier analysis of 587 of the donors, about 190 million T cells yielded approximately 120 million unique TCR beta sequences and about 300 Gb of sequence data. An early release covering about 600 HLA-typed donors comprised about 300 gigabases of sequencing data and roughly 85 million unique TCR sequences. Among the roughly 400 genotyped donors, about 83% belonged to the genetic ancestry cluster associated with self-reported Caucasian donors. The study aimed to test whether signatures of past pathogen exposure could be identified by cataloging public T cell receptors. Using immunosequencing, the study profiled T cell repertoires from about 610 subjects and related those repertoires to cytomegalovirus serostatus. In addition to the first cohort of 650 to 800 subjects, a separate validation cohort of approximately 110 different subjects was used. High-throughput TCR immunosequencing, statistical association of individual TCRs with disease status, and machine learning were combined to predict cytomegalovirus infection status. A later analysis re-analyzed previously published TCR beta repertoires from 666 donors and added high-resolution HLA genotyping to study TCR occurrence patterns. The later analysis used no new phenotypic data to find candidate immune exposures, relying instead on TCR beta sequences and their occurrence across donors. To decide whether each TCR beta V gene segment behaved as functional or pseudogenic, an earlier analysis of fewer than 750 of the donors relied on high-throughput TCR beta sequencing. Donor age, sex, ethnicity and CMV serostatus were collected together with the repertoire data. In a later genetic analysis, genome-wide SNP genotypes for about 65% of the roughly 670 donors were used, and that subset was treated as a discovery cohort. Every discovery cohort repertoire had been produced on one sequencing platform. HLA typing covered class I and class II loci at four-digit resolution. Typing coverage varied by locus: about 629-640 donors for A, B, C, DRB1 and DQB1; some 520 for DQA1; more than 600 for DPA1; approximately 490 for DPB1. Five DR-DQ haplotypes were handled as single units for association and clustering because linkage in the cohort was strong. Across some 400 genotyped donors of the cohort, an average of roughly 250,000 unique TCR beta nucleotide sequences per donor were sequenced, and 15% to 20% of those sequences were non-productive.

In total, fewer than 750 healthy bone marrow donors made up the cohort. At the time of sampling, all cohort members were nominally healthy, though unrecorded immune exposures were likely present. The donor tested CMV seropositive, placing the donor among the approximately 290 seropositive members of the cohort. A peripheral blood sample was provided by each donor, and peripheral blood mononuclear cells were used for TCR beta sequencing. The Qiagen DNeasy Blood Extraction Kit was used to extract genomic DNA from the blood cell samples. The V end loses 3 bases and the J end loses 0 bases, and a stretch of 7 bases separates them. The CDR3 runs 14 residues from the cysteine to the phenylalanine. The entry retains the CDR3 DNA only, 42 bases that are in frame from base 1. What the work shows at the level of the full study, not this receptor alone: Approximately 16 rarely observed V segments, including chromosome 9 orphons, were excluded from the earlier analysis of about 610 of the donors because counts were too low. At a false discovery rate of 0.05, a later analysis linked under 20,000 TCR beta sequences to specific HLA alleles. Compared with the approximately 700-donor mean, donors in an Asian-associated ancestry cluster had fewer N-insertions in productive TCRs, according to a later genetic analysis. The classifier was reported to diagnose cytomegalovirus status with high specificity and sensitivity in both the original and validation cohorts. In a later analysis, several top co-occurrence clusters were reported to appear linked to parvovirus B19, influenza, CMV and Epstein-Barr virus. Because HLA typing was missing for some donors at each locus, association tests included only the typed subset. V-gene and J-gene trimming of TCR beta chains was associated with a missense DCLRE1C variant in a later genetic analysis, and the association was replicated in an independent cohort. Correlated functional status among segregating V segments might be attributable to linkage disequilibrium, but an unknown experimental factor could not be ruled out. The authors suggested that the approach could potentially be extended to other disease states and immunological phenotypes. Across donors, most TCR sequences were observed very rarely, whereas some public TCRs were present in many individuals. Some IMGT-functional V segments, including TRBV6-2 and TRBV6-3, could not be distinguished by the 87-base-pair reads and were therefore excluded. In vitro tests confirmed that a few of the cytomegalovirus-associated TCR beta chains recognize cytomegalovirus antigens. The sequencing pipeline was judged likely to have produced a cluster of highly shared sequence variants as a technical artifact. An earlier analysis of 450 to 750 of the donors showed that most TCR beta V segments appeared in productive rearrangements either about 87% or about 30% of the time, which broadly matched IMGT annotations. In a later analysis, HLA-associated TCR beta chains were found to be more clonally expanded and to have lower generation probabilities than equally common non-associated chains. Assigning TCR associations to individual alleles was difficult when HLA alleles, especially DR and DQ, strongly co-occurred. Only TCR beta chains were sequenced in this cohort, and the absence of alpha or paired-chain data limited detectable features. The study gave a list of 150 to 200 TCR beta chains associated with cytomegalovirus. Roughly uniform sequencing depth across donors was assumed in presence/absence analyses, although this assumption may not hold. In a later analysis, most CMV-associated TCR beta chains were found to appear HLA-restricted, with HLA associations seemingly driven largely by CMV exposure. For the cohort, immune exposure information was limited to CMV serostatus. In a later analysis, the rate of TCR association differed among HLA loci, with DRB1 alleles having the most associated TCRs and HLA-C alleles having the fewest. A further reported finding was that TCR beta sequences accurately predicted the HLA-A and HLA-B alleles for most subjects in the first cohort.

The library came from the immunoSEQ multiplex PCR assay. For the multiplex PCR, a mixture combining 60 forward primers for TCR Vbeta segments and 13 reverse primers for TCR Jbeta segments was used. Amplification of the CDR3 region of rearranged TCR beta genes was performed with a multiplex PCR assay on genomic DNA. The Illumina HiSeq System was used to sequence the amplified TCR beta libraries as 87-base-pair reads. The published analysis was carried out like this. A later analysis tallied approximately 87 million unique TCR beta chains across the 660 or so repertoires, and about 12 million of those chains were shared by two or more donors. Raw reads were error-corrected and collapsed into unique sequences with a nearest-neighbor algorithm that merged closely related sequences to remove PCR and sequencing errors. To assign V, D and J gene segments, CDR3 sequences were aligned to IMGT reference sequences. For a sequence to be retained, at least a six-nucleotide match to both a V gene segment and a J gene segment was required. Rearrangements were classified as productive when the CDR3 lacked stop codons and remained in frame with V and J, and all other rearrangements were classified as non-productive. Following IMGT convention, CDR3 was defined as the stretch from the second conserved V-encoded cysteine up to the conserved J-encoded phenylalanine. Sequences without an unambiguous match to a single V gene segment were excluded from the earlier analysis of several hundred of the donors. An earlier analysis of a few hundred of the donors classified V segments as functional when productive rearrangements were above 56.7% and as segregating when the standard deviation between donors was above 5%. To diagnose cytomegalovirus status from the catalog of TCR beta chain sequences, a statistical classification framework was built. A later analysis assigned V and J genes by comparing TCR nucleotide sequences with IMGT/GENE-DB human TR gene sequences. A later analysis assigned CDR3 sequences and most-parsimonious VDJ recombination scenarios with the TCRdist pipeline. A later analysis defined each TCR beta chain by its CDR3 amino acid sequence plus V-gene family, and excluded reads lacking a unique V-gene family. As a way to deal with suspected cross-contamination and a sequencing artifact, a later analysis dropped under 600 nucleotide sequences that were highly shared and had low generation probability. In a later analysis, a clonal expansion index for each public chain was calculated from normalized within-repertoire ranks of inferred template counts. A later analysis computed generation probabilities with a VDJ recombination model fitted to out-of-frame rearrangements, and checked the results against IGoR. In a later analysis, hypergeometric tests were used to score TCR-TCR, TCR-HLA and TCR-CMV co-occurrence, with a repertoire-size bias correction applied to TCR pairs. False discovery rates were estimated in a later analysis by permuting HLA or CMV assignments 20 times. In a later analysis, co-occurring TCRs were grouped using DBSCAN, and TCRdist sequence similarity was added for clustering within HLA-allele-positive subsets. For co-occurrence clustering, repertoires with fewer than 30,000 or more than 120,000 public chains were excluded, along with about five repertoires with anomalous nucleotide sharing. What TCRdb holds here is the immuneACCESS table cut down to in-frame rearrangements. Part of the clones is not present; checked against another copy, under half of the missing clones reflect an unresolved V gene, and the others are unexplained. V, J and clone size were drawn from that table, and D and trimming were deduced from the DNA. The sample records about 150,000 clones, approximately 80% of which are singletons. The ten largest clones take up about 13% of the sample.

The chain employs TRBV5-3 and TRBJ1-5; the D gene is unclear. TRBV5-3 has ORF status, its function being uncertain. The sequencing sample was made of PBMCs. The sequence came from a man aged 25-45 years in good health and CMV-seropositive. The CDR3 region has the sequence CARSSSYSNQPQHF. The sequence in DNA is TGTGCCAGAAGCTCCTCCTATAGCAATCAGCCCCAGCATTTT.